The rows below give T cell receptor beta chains drawn from one sample of a study of cytomegalovirus exposure and HLA in healthy donors. Repertoires were generated with immunoSEQ multiplex PCR, while TCRdb's copy carries only in-frame clones and drops some. Among under 150,000 clones, about 84% were seen once, and the ten largest hold roughly 1.2%. Sequencing was carried out using PBMCs. The receptors originated from a boy aged 5-17 years in good health and CMV-seronegative. The CDR3 runs from the conserved cysteine through the conserved F or W. Each record gives: clone size, J gene, D gene, V gene, CDR3 DNA, CDR3 protein. The D gene is left open where the match is weak. Some rows have no size entry. The others give once, few or many, or a class for an expanded clone.

NA	TRBJ2-7	TRBD2	TRBV6-5	TGTGCCAGCAGTCCCGCGGGAGGGCCTCCCTACGAGCAGTACTTC	CASSPAGGPPYEQYF
NA	TRBJ2-7	TRBD1	TRBV27	TGTGCCAGCAGTTTAGGACAGGGGGACGAGCAGTACTTC	CASSLGQGDEQYF
NA	TRBJ2-2	TRBD1	TRBV6-5	TGTGCCAGCAGTAAAGGGGACAGGAACACCGGGGAGCTGTTTTTT	CASSKGDRNTGELFF
NA	TRBJ2-3	NA	TRBV10-3	TGTGCCATCAGTGAGGAGGGAGATACGCAGTATTTT	CAISEEGDTQYF
NA	TRBJ1-1	NA	TRBV7-9	TGTGCCAGCAGCTTAACAGGGAAAAACACTGAAGCTTTCTTT	CASSLTGKNTEAFF
NA	TRBJ2-7	NA	TRBV30	TGTGCCTGGAGCTACGAGCAGTACTTC	CAWSYEQYF
few	TRBJ2-1	NA	TRBV7-9	TGTGCCAGCAGCTTGAGGGAGAATTCATACAATGAGCAGTTCTTC	CASSLRENSYNEQFF
NA	TRBJ1-2	TRBD1	TRBV7-2	TGTGCCAGCAGCTTAGCGGGACAGGGAAGTCTGGAAATTAACTATGGCTACACCTTC	CASSLAGQGSLEINYGYTF
NA	TRBJ2-5	NA	TRBV5-6	TGTGCCAGCAGCTTGAGTAGCGGAGAGCCTCAAGAGACCCAGTACTTC	CASSLSSGEPQETQYF
NA	TRBJ2-1	NA	TRBV7-9	TGTGCCAGCAGCTTTGGAGGCCATGAGCAGTTCTTC	CASSFGGHEQFF
NA	TRBJ2-3	NA	TRBV4-1	TGCGCCAGCAGCCAAGTCGGGAGTGTTGGTGCGCAGTATTTT	CASSQVGSVGAQYF
NA	TRBJ1-5	TRBD1	TRBV27	TGTGCCAGCAGTTTGAGGGGGCCGAATCAGCCCCAGCATTTT	CASSLRGPNQPQHF
NA	TRBJ2-1	NA	TRBV30	TGTGCAACCTACTTCTCGGGGGATAATGAGCAGTTCTTC	CATYFSGDNEQFF
NA	TRBJ2-5	TRBD2	TRBV14	TGTGCCAGCAGCCCGGGAGGAGGGACCCAGTACTTC	CASSPGGGTQYF
NA	TRBJ2-1	TRBD2	TRBV7-8	TGTGCCAGCAGCCCTAGGGTAGCGGGAATCAATGAGCAGTTCTTC	CASSPRVAGINEQFF
NA	TRBJ1-4	NA	TRBV11-3	TGTGCCAGCAGCTTAGAGTCGAGAGAAAAACTGTTTTTT	CASSLESREKLFF
NA	TRBJ2-1	TRBD2	TRBV30	TGTGCCTGGAGGCCCCGAGGCGGGGGGGGCAATGAGCAGTTCTTC	CAWRPRGGGGNEQFF
NA	TRBJ2-5	TRBD2	TRBV5-8	TGTGCCAGCAGCTTGGAAACTAGCGGGACTCCTGTGACCCAGTACTTC	CASSLETSGTPVTQYF
NA	TRBJ1-2	NA	TRBV6-1	TGTGCCAGCAGTGAGGCAGATGGCTACACCTTC	CASSEADGYTF
NA	TRBJ2-5	TRBD1	TRBV15	TGTGCCACCAGCAGAGATCTTCCCGACAGGGACCAAGAGACCCAGTACTTC	CATSRDLPDRDQETQYF